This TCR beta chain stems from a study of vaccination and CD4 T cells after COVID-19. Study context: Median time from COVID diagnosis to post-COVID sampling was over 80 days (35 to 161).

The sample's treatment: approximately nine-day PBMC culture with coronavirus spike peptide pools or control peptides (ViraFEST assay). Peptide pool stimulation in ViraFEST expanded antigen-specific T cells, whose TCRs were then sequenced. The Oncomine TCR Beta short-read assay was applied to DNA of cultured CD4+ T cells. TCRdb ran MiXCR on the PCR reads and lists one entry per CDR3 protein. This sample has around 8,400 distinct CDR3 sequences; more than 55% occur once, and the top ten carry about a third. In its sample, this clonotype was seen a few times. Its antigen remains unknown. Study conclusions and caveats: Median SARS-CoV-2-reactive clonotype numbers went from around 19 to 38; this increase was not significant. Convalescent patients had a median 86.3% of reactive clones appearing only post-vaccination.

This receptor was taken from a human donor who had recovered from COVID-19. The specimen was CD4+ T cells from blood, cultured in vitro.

In DNA form, the CDR3 reads TGTGCCAGCAGCACAAACAGAAACACCGGGGAGCTGTTTTTT. It encodes CASSTNRNTGELFF. The chain employs TRBV7-3 and TRBJ2-2; D is unresolved. This CDR3 has 14 amino acids. CDR1 and CDR2 from the germline V gene are SGHTA and FQGTGA. V was trimmed by 5 bases and J by 2 bases, leaving 9 bases between them.